This T cell receptor (beta chain) was sequenced in a study of T cell responses to AZD1222 COVID-19 vaccine. The CDR3 runs 15 residues. Germline CDR1 SGHRS, CDR2 YFSETQ. J lost 5 bases, V lost 0 bases, and 4 bases had no gene match. Libraries were prepared by immunoSEQ multiplex PCR; TCRdb keeps only in-frame clonotypes and omits some of them. Of around 83,000 clones in the sample, just over 90% were seen once. Overall study results and limits: Once two AZD1222 doses were given, Spike-specific TCR breadth and depth went up. All repertoire sampling was performed exclusively after the peak T cell response.

About this clone: Its antigen is unidentified.

The chain is built from TRBV5-1 and TRBJ1-4; 7 bases are shared with TRBD1. The origin of this receptor is an adult who received the AZD1222 COVID-19 vaccine. The sequenced sample was peripheral blood, obtained 28 days after the second AZD1222 dose. The CDR3 nucleotides are TGCGCCAGCAGCTTGGGAACAGGGGTGAATGAAAAACTGTTTTTT. It translates to CASSLGTGVNEKLFF.